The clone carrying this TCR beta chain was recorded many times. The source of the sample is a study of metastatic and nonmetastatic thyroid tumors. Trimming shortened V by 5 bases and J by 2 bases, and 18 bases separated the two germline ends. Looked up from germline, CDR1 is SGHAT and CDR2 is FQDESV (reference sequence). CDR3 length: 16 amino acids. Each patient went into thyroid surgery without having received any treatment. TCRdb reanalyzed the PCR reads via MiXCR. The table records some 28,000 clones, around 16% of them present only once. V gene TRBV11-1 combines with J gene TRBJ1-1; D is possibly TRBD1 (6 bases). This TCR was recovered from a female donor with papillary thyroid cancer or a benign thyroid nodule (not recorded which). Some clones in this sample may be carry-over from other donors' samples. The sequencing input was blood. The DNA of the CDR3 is TGTGCCAGCAGCCCCGGACGGACAGCTTCCAACACTGAAGCTTTCTTT. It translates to CASSPGRTASNTEAFF.